The 5 T cell receptor beta chains listed next were all sequenced from one sample in a study of T-cell reconstitution after alpha-beta-depleted transplantation in children. The TCRbeta library was prepared with unique molecular identifiers. TCRdb analysed the PCR reads with MiXCR anew, one entry per CDR3 protein. The sample shows approximately 650,000 distinct CDR3 sequences, around 13% of them seen only once. Sequenced here: PBMCs, sampled before TCRalphabeta/CD19-depleted stem cell transplant. These receptors originate from a girl aged 2 to 10 with congenital amegakaryocytic thrombocytopenia, due to receive a stem cell transplant.

This clonotype was recorded many times. This chain links TRBV28 with TRBJ2-3; D is unresolved. V dropped 6 bases and J dropped 0 bases, with 10 bases sitting between them. Germline CDR1 reads MDHEN; CDR2 reads SYDVKM. This CDR3 region has 14 residues. CDR3 in amino acids: CASSYVLSTDTQYF. DNA of the CDR3: TGTGCCAGCAGCTACGTTTTGAGCACAGATACGCAGTATTTT.

This clonotype was observed a handful of times. Written as DNA, the CDR3 is TGTGCCACCGGCGGGAGATCCTACAATGAGCAGTTCTTC. This codes for CATGGRSYNEQFF. This sequence joins TRBV15 and TRBJ2-1; 7 positions match TRBD2. Germline lookup yields CDR1 LNHNV and CDR2 YYDKDF (reference sequence). The CDR3 extends over 13 amino acids. The trim removed 8 bases at V and 1 base at J, leaving 2 bases unmatched. Looking up the rest from reference TRBV15 and TRBJ2-1 gives the full variable domain: DAMVIQNPRYQVTQFGKPVTLSCSQTLNHNVMYWYQQKSSQAPKLLFHYYDKDFNNEADTPDNFQSRRPNTSFCFLDIRSPGLGDTAMYLCATGGRSYNEQFFGPGTRLTVL.

The chain has TRBV4-2 and TRBJ2-3, with D tentatively TRBD1 or TRBD2 (5 bases each). Per the germline V gene, CDR1 is LGHNA and CDR2 is YNFKEQ. Trimming took off 0 bases at V and 7 bases at J, with 20 bases between the two ends. This CDR3 spans 17 amino acids. CDR3 nucleotides: TGTGCCAGCAGCCAAGAGGGGGAGAACTCAATAGCAAATACGCAGTATTTT. This gives the protein CASSQEGENSIANTQYF.

The sample holds many counts of this clonotype. This chain connects TRBV12-3 or TRBV12-4 to TRBJ2-1, with D possibly matching TRBD2 (5 bases). The CDR3 length is 11 residues. V was pared by 1 base and J by 14 bases, with 9 bases between. CDR3: CASSLGLAKFF. CDR3 coding DNA: TGTGCCAGCAGTTTAGGCCTAGCAAAGTTCTTC.

In the case of this clonotype: One junction end disagrees with the germline gene, perhaps due to a read error. CDR3 coding DNA: TGTGCCAGCAACGAGAATGGGGGTGGCGAGGACTTC. It translates to CASNENGGGEDF. This sequence joins TRBV7-9 and TRBJ2-7, with D perhaps given as TRBD1 or TRBD2 (5 bases each). CDR3 length: 12 residues. Germline V lookup: CDR1 SEHNR, CDR2 FQNEAQ (reference sequence).